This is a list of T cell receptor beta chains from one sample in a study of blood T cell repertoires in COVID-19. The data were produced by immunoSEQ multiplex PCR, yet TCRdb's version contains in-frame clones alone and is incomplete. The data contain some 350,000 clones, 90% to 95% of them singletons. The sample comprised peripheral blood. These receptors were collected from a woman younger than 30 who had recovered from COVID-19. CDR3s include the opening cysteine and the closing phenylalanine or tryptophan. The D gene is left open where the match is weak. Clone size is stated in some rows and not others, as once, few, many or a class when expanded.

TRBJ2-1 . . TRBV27 TGTGCCAGCAGTTCCCTCAGGGGCTTGGCCAATGAGCAGTTCTTC CASSSLRGLANEQFF
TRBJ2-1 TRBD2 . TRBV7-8 TGTGCCAGCAGCTTACTAGCGGGAGTCTCCTACAATGAGCAGTTCTTC CASSLLAGVSYNEQFF
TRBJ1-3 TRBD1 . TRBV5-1 TGCGCCAGCAGTCTCAGGGGGCAAGGAAACACCATATATTTT CASSLRGQGNTIYF
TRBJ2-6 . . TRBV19 TGTGCCAGTAGTAGGGGACAACTCTCTGGGGCCAACGTCCTGACTTTC CASSRGQLSGANVLTF
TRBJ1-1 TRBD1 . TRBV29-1 TGCAGCGCCACCGGAGGGGGCGACACTGAAGCTTTCTTT CSATGGGDTEAFF
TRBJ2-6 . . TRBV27 TGTGCCAGCAGTTATCAACACACTGGGGCCAACGTCCTGACTTTC CASSYQHTGANVLTF
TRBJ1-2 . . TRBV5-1 TGCGCCAGCAGCCCCAACGCGGGGGGTTCGAACTATGGCTACACCTTC CASSPNAGGSNYGYTF
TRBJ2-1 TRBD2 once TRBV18 TGTGCCAGCTCACAAAGCGGGAGCTCCTACAATGAGCAGTTCTTC CASSQSGSSYNEQFF
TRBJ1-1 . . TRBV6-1 TGTGCCAGCAGTGAATCCGTAGTGAACACTGAAGCTTTCTTT CASSESVVNTEAFF
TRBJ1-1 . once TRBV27 TGTGCCAGCAGTTCACTCCGAGAAACTGAAGCTTTCTTT CASSSLRETEAFF
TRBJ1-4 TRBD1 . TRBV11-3 TGTGCCAGCAGCCCAGGGGGGACAACTAATGAAAAACTGTTTTTT CASSPGGTTNEKLFF
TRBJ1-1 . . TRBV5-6 TGTGCCAGCAGCTCACGAGATTCAGCTTTCTTT CASSSRDSAFF
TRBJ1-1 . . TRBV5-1 TGCGCCAGCAGCTTGGGTGTGGGCCCGAGCACTGAAGCTTTCTTT CASSLGVGPSTEAFF
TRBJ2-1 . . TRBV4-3 TGCGCCAGCAGCCAAGACTACTCCTCCTACAATGAGCAGTTCTTC CASSQDYSSYNEQFF
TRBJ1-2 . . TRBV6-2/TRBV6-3 TGTGCCAGCAGTACCTTTGAGGGCTACACCTTC CASSTFEGYTF
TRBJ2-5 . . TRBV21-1 TGTGCCAGCAGCGGGTGGGACAGGGGGCCAGGGGAGACCCAGTACTTC CASSGWDRGPGETQYF
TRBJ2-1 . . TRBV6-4 TGTGCCAGCAGTGACCAGGTTACCTCCCCCAATGAGCAGTTCTTC CASSDQVTSPNEQFF
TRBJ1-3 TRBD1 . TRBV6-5 TGTGCCAGCAGTACGGGACAGAGAGGAAACACCATATATTTT CASSTGQRGNTIYF
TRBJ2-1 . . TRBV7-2 TGTGCCAGCAGCTTAGGGGGCATTGGGTACAATGAGCAGTTCTTC CASSLGGIGYNEQFF
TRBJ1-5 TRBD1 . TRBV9 TGTGCCAGCAGCGCCGGGACAGGGGGATACCAGCCCCAGCATTTT CASSAGTGGYQPQHF
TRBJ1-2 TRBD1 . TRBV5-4 TGTGCCAGCAGCTTGGAAGGGACAGGGGATAGCTATGGCTACACCTTC CASSLEGTGDSYGYTF